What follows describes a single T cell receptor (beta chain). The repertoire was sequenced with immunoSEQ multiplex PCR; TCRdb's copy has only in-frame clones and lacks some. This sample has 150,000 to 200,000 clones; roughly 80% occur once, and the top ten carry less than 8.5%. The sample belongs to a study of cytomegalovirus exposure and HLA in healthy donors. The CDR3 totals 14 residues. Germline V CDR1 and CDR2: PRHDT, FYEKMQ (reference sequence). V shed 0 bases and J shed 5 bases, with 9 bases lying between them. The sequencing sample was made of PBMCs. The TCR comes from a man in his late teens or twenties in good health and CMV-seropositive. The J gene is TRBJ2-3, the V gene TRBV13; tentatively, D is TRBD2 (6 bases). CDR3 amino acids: CASSLGGRKDTQYF. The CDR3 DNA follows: TGTGCCAGCAGCTTAGGGGGGAGGAAAGATACGCAGTATTTT. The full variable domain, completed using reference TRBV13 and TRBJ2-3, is AAGVIQSPRHLIKEKRETATLKCYPIPRHDTVYWYQQGPGQDPQFLISFYEKMQSDKGSIPDRFSAQQFSDYHSELNMSSLELGDSALYFCASSLGGRKDTQYFGPGTRLTVL.